This T cell receptor (beta chain) derives from a study of T-cell reconstitution after alpha-beta-depleted transplantation in children. The study's findings and limits: Alpha-beta T cells present about two months after transplant were reported to originate from several hundred expanded graft clones. Once a year had passed after transplant, T-cell counts and diversity came mostly from newly produced T cells.

The CDR3 loop spans 19 amino acids. V shed 2 bases, J shed 6 bases, and the junction held 21 bases outside the gene matches. CDR1 and CDR2 (germline): DFQATT, SNEGSKA (reference sequence). As concerns this clonotype: The antigen is not known.

Preparing the TCRbeta library involved the use of unique molecular identifiers. One entry per CDR3 protein results from TCRdb running MiXCR on the PCR reads. The sample has 700,000 to 950,000 distinct CDR3 sequences, roughly 15% seen once; the top ten hold approximately 5%. This material consisted of PBMCs, mostly from graft donor cells, taken 360 days after TCRalphabeta/CD19-depleted stem cell transplant. This TCR was recovered from a male patient under 18 who had a stem cell transplant for acute lymphoblastic leukemia, so the T cells may come from the graft donor. The chain links TRBV20-1 to TRBJ2-7; TRBD2 aligns across 11 bases. The CDR3 nucleotides are TGCAGTGCTAGATACCGTACTAGCGGGAGTCAAGGTGGAAGTGCCGAGCAGTACTTC. Translated, it gives CSARYRTSGSQGGSAEQYF.